The clone carrying this T cell receptor beta chain has a handful of counts. The target antigen is unknown. 60 Vbeta and 13 Jbeta primers were used in PCR. Source study methods: Later work found 80 million to 85 million unique TCR beta chains, with 9.5 million to 14 million shared. Some clones are missing from TCRdb's copy, which holds only in-frame ones; the method was immunoSEQ multiplex PCR. V and J calls and clone size are as listed in that table; D and trimming were resolved from the DNA. The table lists 150,000 to 200,000 clones, around four fifths of them singletons. The data derive from a study of cytomegalovirus exposure and HLA in healthy donors. Study conclusions and caveats: Reportedly, TCR beta sequences accurately predicted HLA-A and HLA-B alleles in most subjects. A later examination showed that TCR association rates differed by HLA locus, with DRB1 most and HLA-C fewest.

Donors counted as nominally healthy when sampled, yet unrecorded immune exposures were likely. Trimming left V 0 bases short and J 5 bases short, with 14 bases between. Germline CDR1 and CDR2: SGDLS and YYNGEE. The CDR3 is 15 residues long. The sequencing sample was made of PBMCs. The TCR sequence derives from a young woman in good health and CMV-seronegative. The chain has TRBV9 and TRBJ2-5; D possibly corresponds to TRBD2 (6 bases). The CDR3 DNA is TGTGCCAGCAGCGTAGAGGCGGGGCGCCGGGAGACCCAGTACTTC. This codes for CASSVEAGRRETQYF.